These T cell receptor beta chains were read from a single sample in a study of T-cell memory formation after mild COVID-19. TCRdb reprocessed the 5' RACE reads via MiXCR and lists one record per CDR3 protein. Counted here are hundreds of thousands of distinct CDR3 sequences, about 20% occurring once; the ten biggest clones make up around 11%. Sample: PBMCs or a T cell subset sorted from them (not recorded which). The origin of the receptors is an adult woman who had mild COVID-19 (a few samples of this study predate the infection). Cell type and time point are not known. CDR3s include the opening cysteine and the closing phenylalanine or tryptophan. The size entry is marked missing in some rows and otherwise reads once, few, many or a size class.

abundance	j_gene	v_gene	CDR3aa
many	TRBJ2-2	TRBV5-1	CASSLGQVPGELFF
.	TRBJ2-5	TRBV5-1	CASSRKAGGGNQETQYF
.	TRBJ2-2	TRBV5-1	CASSLIQGGMAGELFF
.	TRBJ1-2	TRBV10-3	CAISNTLSDRRPTYGYTF
.	TRBJ2-3	TRBV6-2/TRBV6-3	CASGKSQADTQYF
few	TRBJ2-1	TRBV24-1	CATRRGPAYNEQFF
.	TRBJ2-1	TRBV24-1	CATSDRGNEQFF
.	TRBJ2-7	TRBV25-1	CASSEKPQGTGEQYF
.	TRBJ2-2	TRBV27	CASSRTGDTGELFF
.	TRBJ1-6	TRBV20-1	CSAAAPGQGAILGNSPLHF
few	TRBJ2-5	TRBV3-1	CASSAFQKTQYF
few	TRBJ2-5	TRBV19	CASSRTGPPTGETQYF
few	TRBJ1-1	TRBV7-9	CASSNQGATEAFF
.	TRBJ2-2	TRBV19	CASKPGQGETGELFF
.	TRBJ2-6	TRBV5-1	CASSWDRPFSSGANVLTF
.	TRBJ2-7	TRBV9	CASSNPTPGTEHYEQYF
.	TRBJ2-5	TRBV30	CAWLGTTQYF
few	TRBJ2-1	TRBV18	CASSGTGFHNEQFF
many	TRBJ2-1	TRBV7-2	CASSLGRQGAIPTYNEQFF
few	TRBJ2-4	TRBV7-2	CASSARTSFAKNIQYF
.	TRBJ1-3	TRBV6-2/TRBV6-3	CASRRTGTYSGNTIYF
.	TRBJ1-1	TRBV6-5	CATKSGYTEAFF